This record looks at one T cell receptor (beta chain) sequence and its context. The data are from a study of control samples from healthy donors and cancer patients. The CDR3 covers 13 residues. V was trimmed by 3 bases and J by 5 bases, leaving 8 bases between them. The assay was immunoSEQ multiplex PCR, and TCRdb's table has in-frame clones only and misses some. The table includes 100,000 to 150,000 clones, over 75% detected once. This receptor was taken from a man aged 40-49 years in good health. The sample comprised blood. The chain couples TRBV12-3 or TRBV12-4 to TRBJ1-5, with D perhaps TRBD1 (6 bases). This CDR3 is CASSLNRDQPQHF. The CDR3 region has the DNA TGTGCCAGCAGTTTGAACAGGGATCAGCCCCAGCATTTT.